This T cell receptor (beta chain) was observed in a study of blood T cell repertoires in COVID-19. Study-level information: Sources were T cells, B-cell-depleted T cells, or PBMCs; the material itself was cDNA or gDNA.

Clones were read by immunoSEQ multiplex PCR, and TCRdb kept only the in-frame ones, dropping some. The repertoire has about 320,000 clones, about 90% of them found once; the top ten carry about 5%. Germline-derived CDR1 and CDR2 are SGDLS and YYNGEE. Trimming cost V 0 bases and J 1 base, with 7 bases left between them. The CDR3 covers 14 residues. The study recruited people aged 18 to 89 years across approximately 25 US areas. What the recovered Cohort 3 donors had was two negative PCRs, clearance, or symptom resolution. The sequenced sample was PBMCs or T cells enriched from blood (not recorded which). The rearrangement joins TRBV9 to TRBJ1-1, with no clear D. The receptor comes from a man under 40 who had recovered from COVID-19. The CDR3 DNA is TGTGCCAGCAGCGTAGACTCCTCGAACACTGAAGCTTTCTTT. Translating it yields CASSVDSSNTEAFF.